This T cell receptor (beta chain) originates from a study of blood T cell repertoires in COVID-19. Overall study context: From T cells, B-cell-depleted T cells, or PBMCs came the material, which was cDNA or gDNA.

The method was immunoSEQ multiplex PCR; TCRdb's version includes in-frame clones alone and lacks a portion of them. This sample yields almost 200,000 clones, of which around four fifths are seen a single time; around 0.93% belongs to the top ten. The V gene lost 6 bases and the J gene lost 4 bases, with 13 bases spanning the gap. The CDR3 contains 13 residues. CDR1 MDHEN and CDR2 SYDVKM come from the germline V gene. This receptor was taken from a man in his fifties or sixties with COVID-19, enrolled during active disease. The sequenced material came from peripheral blood. This chain connects TRBV28 to TRBJ2-7; D might be TRBD1 (6 bases). The CDR3 is CASRILQGYEQYF. CDR3 in DNA: TGTGCCAGCAGGATTCTACAGGGATACGAGCAGTACTTC.